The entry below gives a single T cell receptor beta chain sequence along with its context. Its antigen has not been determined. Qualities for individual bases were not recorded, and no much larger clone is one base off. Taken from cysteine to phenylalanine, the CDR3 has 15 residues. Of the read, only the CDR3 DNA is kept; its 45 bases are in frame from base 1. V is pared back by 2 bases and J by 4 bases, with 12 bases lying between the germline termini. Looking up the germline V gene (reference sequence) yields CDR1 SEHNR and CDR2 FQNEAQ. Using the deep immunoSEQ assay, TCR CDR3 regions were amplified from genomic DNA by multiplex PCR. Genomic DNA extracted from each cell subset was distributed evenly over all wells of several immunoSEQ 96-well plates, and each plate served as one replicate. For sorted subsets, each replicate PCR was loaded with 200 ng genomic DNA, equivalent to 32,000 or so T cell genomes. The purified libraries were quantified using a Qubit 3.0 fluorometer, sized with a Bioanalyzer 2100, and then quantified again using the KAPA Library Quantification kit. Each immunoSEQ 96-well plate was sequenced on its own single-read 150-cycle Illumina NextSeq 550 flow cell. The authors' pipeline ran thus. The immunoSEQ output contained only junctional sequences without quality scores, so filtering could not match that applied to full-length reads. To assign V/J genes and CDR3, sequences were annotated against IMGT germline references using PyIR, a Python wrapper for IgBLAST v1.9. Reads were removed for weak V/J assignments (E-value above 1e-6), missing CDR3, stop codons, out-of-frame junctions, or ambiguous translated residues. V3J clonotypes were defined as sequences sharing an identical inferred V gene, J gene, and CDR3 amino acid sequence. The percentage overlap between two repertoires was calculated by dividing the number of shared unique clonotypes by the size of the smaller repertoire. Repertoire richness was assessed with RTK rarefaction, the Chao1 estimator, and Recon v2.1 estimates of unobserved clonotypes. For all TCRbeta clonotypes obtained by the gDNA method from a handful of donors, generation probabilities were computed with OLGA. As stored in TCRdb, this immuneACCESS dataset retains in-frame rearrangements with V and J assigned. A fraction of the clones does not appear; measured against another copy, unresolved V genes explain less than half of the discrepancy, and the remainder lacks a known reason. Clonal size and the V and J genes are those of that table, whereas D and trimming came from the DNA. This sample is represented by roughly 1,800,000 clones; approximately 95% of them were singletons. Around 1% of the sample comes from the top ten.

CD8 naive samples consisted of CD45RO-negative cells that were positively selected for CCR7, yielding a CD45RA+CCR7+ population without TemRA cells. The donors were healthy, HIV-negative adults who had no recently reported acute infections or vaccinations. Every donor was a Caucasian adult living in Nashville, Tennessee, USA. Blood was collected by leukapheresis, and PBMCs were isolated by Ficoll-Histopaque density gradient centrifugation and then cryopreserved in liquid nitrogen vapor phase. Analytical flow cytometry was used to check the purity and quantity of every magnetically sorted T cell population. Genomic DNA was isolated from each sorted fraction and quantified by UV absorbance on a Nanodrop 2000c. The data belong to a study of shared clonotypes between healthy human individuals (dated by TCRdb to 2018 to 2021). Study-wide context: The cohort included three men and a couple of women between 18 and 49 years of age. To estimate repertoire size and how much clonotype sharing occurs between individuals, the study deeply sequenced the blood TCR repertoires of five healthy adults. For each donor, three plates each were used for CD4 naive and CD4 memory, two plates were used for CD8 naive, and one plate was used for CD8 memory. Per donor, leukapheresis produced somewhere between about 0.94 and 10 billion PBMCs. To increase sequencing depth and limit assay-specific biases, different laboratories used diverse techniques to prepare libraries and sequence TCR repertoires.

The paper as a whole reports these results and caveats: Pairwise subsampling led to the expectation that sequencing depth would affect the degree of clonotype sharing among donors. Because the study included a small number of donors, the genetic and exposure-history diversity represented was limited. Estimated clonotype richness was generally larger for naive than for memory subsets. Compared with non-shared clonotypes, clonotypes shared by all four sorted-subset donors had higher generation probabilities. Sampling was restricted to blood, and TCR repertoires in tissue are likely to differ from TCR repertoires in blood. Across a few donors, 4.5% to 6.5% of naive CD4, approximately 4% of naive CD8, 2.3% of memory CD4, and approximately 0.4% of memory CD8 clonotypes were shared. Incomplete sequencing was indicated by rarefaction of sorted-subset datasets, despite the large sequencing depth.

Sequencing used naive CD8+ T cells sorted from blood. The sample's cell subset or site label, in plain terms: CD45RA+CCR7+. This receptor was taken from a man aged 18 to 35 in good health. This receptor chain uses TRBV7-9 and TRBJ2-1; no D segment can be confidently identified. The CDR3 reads CASSLSLGQYNEQFF. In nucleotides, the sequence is TGTGCCAGCAGCTTATCCCTCGGCCAGTACAATGAGCAGTTCTTC.